Only a few counts were recorded for the clone carrying this T cell receptor beta chain. The source of the sample is a study of blood T cell repertoires in COVID-19. Turning to the study itself: Samples taken during acute and convalescent COVID-19 were collected in the United States, Italy and Spain.

Using immunoSEQ multiplex PCR, the repertoire was profiled, and TCRdb retains in-frame clones only, with some absent. The table lists under 200,000 clones, about 86% of them singletons. Germline V gene lookup returns CDR1 MNHNS and CDR2 SASEGT. V lost 1 base to trimming and J lost 7 bases; unmatched junction nucleotides: 8. The CDR3 is 15 amino acids. V gene TRBV6-1 combines with J gene TRBJ1-2; TRBD1 aligns across 8 bases. This receptor was identified in a man aged 45-60 years who had recovered from COVID-19. The sample comprised PBMCs or T cells enriched from blood (not recorded which). The CDR3 loop reads CASSEGGQGAIGYTF. CDR3 coding DNA: TGTGCCAGCAGTGAAGGGGGCCAGGGGGCGATTGGCTACACCTTC.